These 26 T cell receptor beta chains were all obtained from the same sample, sequenced in a study of T cell responses to AZD1222 COVID-19 vaccine. The method was immunoSEQ multiplex PCR; TCRdb's version includes in-frame clones alone and lacks a portion of them. The sample shows approximately 140,000 clones, about 90% of them seen only once. The material was peripheral blood, obtained 28 days after the second AZD1222 dose. These receptors originate from an adult who received the AZD1222 COVID-19 vaccine.

V usage is TRBV5-1 and J usage is TRBJ1-6; D might be TRBD1 (5 bases). This CDR3 is 15 amino acids long. Germline loops: CDR1 SGHRS, CDR2 YFSETQ. The V end lost 0 bases, the J end lost 7 bases, and 11 bases lay between the germline ends. This CDR3 is CASSLVGKGNSPLHF. The CDR3 DNA sequence: TGCGCCAGCAGCTTGGTAGGGAAGGGGAATTCACCCCTCCACTTT.

In nucleotides, the CDR3 is TGTGCCAGTAGTAGTCAGGGGGCCGGCGAGCAGTACTTC. It encodes CASSSQGAGEQYF. V is TRBV19 and J is TRBJ2-7; TRBD1 agrees at 8 bases. The V and J ends lost 4 bases and 6 bases, in that order; junction bases with no gene match: 5. This CDR3 is built from 13 residues. Germline CDR1 and CDR2: LNHDA and SQIVND (reference sequence).

The J gene is TRBJ1-6, the V gene TRBV28, with D perhaps matching TRBD1 (5 bases). Germline lookup yields CDR1 MDHEN and CDR2 SYDVKM. The germline V and J ends were trimmed by 3 bases and 4 bases, with 10 bases remaining between them. The CDR3 spans 15 residues. CDR3 nucleotide sequence: TGTGCCAGCAGTTTCCATGCAGGGTATAATTCACCCCTCCACTTT. Amino acid sequence: CASSFHAGYNSPLHF.

The genes are TRBV27 and TRBJ1-4; D is unclear. With 5 bases removed from V and 0 bases from J, the gap between germline ends came to 7 bases. The CDR3 covers 14 residues. Germline V gives CDR1 MNHEY, CDR2 SMNVEV (reference sequence). The CDR3 DNA is TGTGCCAGCAGTAAATATGCAACTAATGAAAAACTGTTTTTT. It translates to CASSKYATNEKLFF.

The chain has TRBV19 and TRBJ1-5; D unclear. The germline V and J ends were trimmed by 3 bases and 5 bases, with 8 bases remaining between them. This CDR3 is 13 amino acids long. Germline-derived CDR1 and CDR2 are LNHDA and SQIVND (reference sequence). The CDR3 region is CASSMNGDQPQHF. In nucleotides, the CDR3 is TGTGCCAGTAGTATGAACGGGGATCAGCCCCAGCATTTT.

The gene calls are TRBV7-9 and TRBJ2-7; tentatively, D is TRBD2 (5 bases). Germline values: CDR1 SEHNR, CDR2 FQNEAQ (reference sequence). The CDR3 covers 14 residues. V lost 1 base to trimming and J lost 4 bases, with 11 bases between them. CDR3 amino acids: CASSLGGLAYEQYF. CDR3 nucleotides: TGTGCCAGCAGCTTAGGCGGGTTGGCGTACGAGCAGTACTTC. Full variable domain (rest looked up from reference TRBV7-9 and TRBJ2-7): DTGVSQNPRHKITKRGQNVTFRCDPISEHNRLYWYRQTLGQGPEFLTYFQNEAQLEKSRLLSDRFSAERPKGSFSTLEIQRTEQGDSAMYLCASSLGGLAYEQYFGPGTRLTVT.

The V and J genes are TRBV9 and TRBJ2-7; D perhaps matches TRBD2 (6 bases). CDR3 size: 18 residues. Trimming shortened V by 1 base and J by 5 bases, and 25 bases separated the two germline ends. Germline V CDR1 and CDR2: SGDLS, YYNGEE. CDR3 sequence: CASSVTGDAGGWSNEQYF. Written as DNA, the CDR3 is TGTGCCAGCAGCGTAACGGGGGACGCCGGGGGTTGGTCGAACGAGCAGTACTTC.

The chain couples TRBV11-3 to TRBJ2-1; D is uncertain. The CDR3 has 11 amino acids. Looked up from germline, CDR1 is SGHNT and CDR2 is YENEEA. V gave up 0 bases and J gave up 6 bases, with 0 bases separating them. DNA of the CDR3: TGTGCCAGCAGCTTAGACAATGAGCAGTTCTTC. The encoded protein is CASSLDNEQFF.

The chain combines TRBV5-1 with TRBJ2-5; no definite D call. Germline V gives CDR1 SGHRS, CDR2 YFSETQ. V shed 2 bases and J shed 2 bases, with 1 base lying between them. The CDR3 is made up of 11 amino acids. DNA of the CDR3: TGCGCCAGCAGCTTTCAAGAGACCCAGTACTTC. This translates into CASSFQETQYF.

CDR3 region: CASGYGGTSTDTQYF. The CDR3 region has the DNA TGTGCTAGTGGTTACGGGGGAACTAGCACAGATACGCAGTATTTT. J is TRBJ2-3 and V is TRBV12-5, with D possibly TRBD2 on 6 matching bases. This CDR3 contains 15 residues. Germline assignment: CDR1 LGHNT and CDR2 FRNRAP. Between the trimmed V and J ends, which lost 4 bases and 0 bases, there was a span of 11 bases.

As DNA, the CDR3 is TGTGCCAGCAGTTACGGGACAGAGACTTTCTTT. Translated, it gives CASSYGTETFF. This chain links TRBV6-5 with TRBJ1-1; TRBD1 agrees at 7 bases. From germline, CDR1 is MNHEY and CDR2 SVGAGI. This CDR3 is 11 amino acids long. Losses at the gene ends were 2 bases for V and 12 bases for J; bases not matched to a gene: 3.

V and J are TRBV2 and TRBJ2-4; D tentatively fits TRBD1 or TRBD2 (6 bases each). Germline values: CDR1 SNHLY, CDR2 FYNNEI. V was trimmed by 5 bases and J by 8 bases, leaving 10 bases between them. This CDR3 has 12 amino acids. The CDR3 reads CASSMRGDIQYF. The CDR3 coding sequence is TGTGCCAGCAGTATGAGGGGGGACATTCAGTACTTC.

The J gene is TRBJ2-3, the V gene TRBV11-2; 11 bases are shared with TRBD2. V was pared by 5 bases and J by 2 bases, with 6 bases of the junction left unmatched. The CDR3 has 16 residues. In germline, CDR1 is SGHAT, CDR2 FQNNGV. CDR3 DNA sequence: TGTGCCAGCAGCCCCCCGGGACTAGCGGACACAGATACGCAGTATTTT. Translation gives CASSPPGLADTDTQYF.

The genes are TRBV5-5 and TRBJ1-2, with D possibly being TRBD1 (5 bases). V dropped 5 bases and J dropped 6 bases, with 20 bases sitting between them. The CDR3 runs 15 residues. The V gene's germline CDR1 is SGHKS and CDR2 YYEKEE (reference sequence). The CDR3: CASRVGLEPSNGYTF. CDR3 DNA sequence: TGTGCCAGCAGAGTGGGACTTGAGCCCTCTAATGGCTACACCTTC. The complete variable domain, with remaining parts taken from reference TRBV5-5 and TRBJ1-2, reads DAGVTQSPTHLIKTRGQQVTLRCSPISGHKSVSWYQQVLGQGPQFIFQYYEKEERGRGNFPDRFSARQFPNYSSELNVNALLLGDSALYLCASRVGLEPSNGYTFGSGTRLTVV.

The chain employs TRBV5-4 and TRBJ2-5; D remains unclear. This CDR3 region has 13 residues. V was trimmed by 4 bases and J by 4 bases, leaving 11 bases between them. Per germline, CDR1 SGHNT and CDR2 YYREEE (reference sequence). The CDR3 loop reads CASSRDALETQYF. CDR3 DNA sequence: TGTGCCAGCAGCCGTGACGCCTTAGAGACCCAGTACTTC.

This clone was observed a single time. The chain employs TRBV29-1 and TRBJ2-1; TRBD2 matches 14 bases. The CDR3 is 18 amino acids. With 6 bases clipped from V and 0 bases from J, the junction kept 10 bases outside the gene matches. Germline CDR1 SQVTM, CDR2 ANQGSEA. Written as DNA, the CDR3 is TGCAGCGTCGAGGGACTAGCGGGAGCCCCGAGCTCCTACAATGAGCAGTTCTTC. This sequence encodes CSVEGLAGAPSSYNEQFF.

CDR3 region: CASSLSGGGGTEAFF. DNA of the CDR3: TGTGCCAGCAGTTTATCAGGGGGCGGGGGCACTGAAGCTTTCTTT. The rearrangement uses TRBV27 and TRBJ1-1; 7 bases are shared with TRBD1. Per germline, CDR1 MNHEY and CDR2 SMNVEV (reference sequence). The CDR3 contains 15 residues. V shed 0 bases and J 4 bases; nucleotides not matched to a gene: 5.

The chain links TRBV4-3 to TRBJ2-5; TRBD2 agrees at 7 bases. V gave up 0 bases and J gave up 5 bases; unmatched junction bases: 6. The V gene's germline CDR1 is LGHNA and CDR2 YSLEER. The CDR3 spans 15 residues. The chain's CDR3 is CASSQEITSVETQYF. The DNA for the CDR3 is TGCGCCAGCAGCCAAGAAATAACTAGCGTGGAGACCCAGTACTTC.

The gene calls are TRBV5-1 and TRBJ2-2, with D perhaps matching TRBD1 or TRBD2 (6 bases each). The CDR3 has 16 residues. Germline V gives CDR1 SGHRS, CDR2 YFSETQ. The V gene lost 3 bases and the J gene lost 1 base, with 13 bases spanning the gap. The CDR3 sequence is CASSSGDNQNTGELFF. The CDR3 DNA is TGCGCCAGCAGCTCGGGGGACAACCAGAACACCGGGGAGCTGTTTTTT.

The chain carries TRBV9 and TRBJ2-5; 7 bases align to TRBD2. The CDR3 runs to 15 residues. Germline CDR1 is SGDLS and CDR2 is YYNGEE. V lost 0 bases and J lost 3; bases outside the gene matches: 5. The CDR3 DNA reads TGTGCCAGCAGCGTAGTGGCTAGCGGAAAAGAGACCCAGTACTTC. It is translated as CASSVVASGKETQYF.

The rearrangement joins TRBV18 to TRBJ2-5, with TRBD2 matching 10 bases. This CDR3 has 16 residues. Per germline, CDR1 KGHSH and CDR2 LQKENI. V was clipped by 0 bases and J by 4 bases; unmatched bases: 5. The CDR3: CASSPPSGRVAETQYF. CDR3 sequence (DNA): TGTGCCAGCTCACCACCGAGCGGGAGGGTGGCAGAGACCCAGTACTTC.

This clone was seen a handful of times. The chain links TRBV28 to TRBJ1-5; 8 bases are a match to TRBD1. The CDR3 length is 14 residues. CDR1 is MDHEN and CDR2 is SYDVKM in the germline V gene. V was clipped by 9 bases and J by 7 bases; unmatched bases: 11. This CDR3 reads CASDRGGLGQPQHF. In DNA, the CDR3 is TGTGCCAGTGACAGGGGCGGTCTAGGGCAGCCCCAGCATTTT.

J is TRBJ1-4 and V is TRBV10-3, with a possible D match to TRBD1 (5 bases). The germline V and J ends were trimmed by 0 bases and 6 bases, with 14 bases remaining between them. Germline CDR1 ENHRY, CDR2 SYGVKD. CDR3 size: 16 residues. CDR3 sequence: CAISESEGATDEKLFF. In DNA, the CDR3 is TGTGCCATCAGTGAGTCGGAAGGGGCGACAGATGAAAAACTGTTTTTT.

The J gene is TRBJ1-2, the V gene TRBV7-9, with 7 bases that match TRBD1. Trimming removed 0 bases from V and 2 bases from J; junction bases left unmatched: 3. The length of the CDR3 is 15 residues. CDR1 SEHNR and CDR2 FQNEAQ come from the germline V gene (reference sequence). The CDR3 nucleotides read TGTGCCAGCAGCTTAGCCCAGGGGGGGAACTATGGCTACACCTTC. It translates to CASSLAQGGNYGYTF.

V gene TRBV4-1 combines with J gene TRBJ1-1; D is unresolved. Between the trimmed V and J ends, which lost 8 bases and 1 base, there was a span of 14 bases. Germline loops: CDR1 MGHRA, CDR2 YSYEKL. This CDR3 is built from 14 residues. The CDR3 DNA sequence: TGCGCCAGCGGCGAAGGGAGGGCGAACACTGAAGCTTTCTTT. As protein: CASGEGRANTEAFF.

This chain connects TRBV5-6 to TRBJ2-1; weak D call: TRBD1 (6 bases). The CDR3 is 15 residues long. Trimming took off 3 bases at V and 8 bases at J, with 18 bases between the two ends. In germline, CDR1 is SGHDT, CDR2 YYEEEE. The CDR3 nucleotides are TGTGCCAGCAGCTCCCCGGGACATCCTGGTGATGAGCAGTTCTTC. The encoded protein is CASSSPGHPGDEQFF.